The next 26 T cell receptor beta chains were all read from a single sample in a study of T cell responses to AZD1222 COVID-19 vaccine. TCRdb's copy holds only in-frame clones and misses some; the assay was immunoSEQ multiplex PCR. The profile shows some 150,000 clones, 90% of them singletons. The sequences come from peripheral blood, collected on day 0 of AZD1222 vaccination. Source of these receptors: an adult in good health.

This clone was counted a few times. This sequence joins TRBV21-1 and TRBJ1-5. TRBV21-1 is a documented pseudogene. The CDR3 is 14 amino acids. The chain's CDR3 is CASSSGDSNQPQHF. The CDR3 nucleotides are TGTGCCAGCAGCAGCGGGGATAGCAATCAGCCCCAGCATTTT.

The chain recombines TRBV27 with TRBJ1-1; D is possibly TRBD1 (5 bases). The germline V gene has CDR1 MNHEY and CDR2 SMNVEV (reference sequence). Trimming stripped 0 bases from V and 3 bases from J, with 5 bases between. The CDR3 runs to 13 residues. The CDR3 loop is CASSLSGDTEAFF. The CDR3 DNA follows: TGTGCCAGCAGTTTATCGGGGGACACTGAAGCTTTCTTT.

This chain connects TRBV15 to TRBJ1-5, with a tentative D call TRBD1 (6 bases). V was cut by 0 bases and J by 0 bases, with 12 bases left in between. Germline V gives CDR1 LNHNV, CDR2 YYDKDF (reference sequence). This CDR3 region has 17 residues. The CDR3, as DNA: TGTGCCACCAGCAGAGATAGTTGGACAGTTAGCAATCAGCCCCAGCATTTT. This encodes CATSRDSWTVSNQPQHF. Full variable domain (outside the CDR3, taken from reference TRBV15 and TRBJ1-5): DAMVIQNPRYQVTQFGKPVTLSCSQTLNHNVMYWYQQKSSQAPKLLFHYYDKDFNNEADTPDNFQSRRPNTSFCFLDIRSPGLGDTAMYLCATSRDSWTVSNQPQHFGDGTRLSIL.

The rearrangement uses TRBV10-3 and TRBJ2-5, with a tentative D call TRBD2 (6 bases). V was trimmed by 5 bases and J by 5 bases, leaving 21 bases between them. Germline V CDR1 and CDR2: ENHRY, SYGVKD. The CDR3 extends over 16 amino acids. The CDR3 sequence: CAISKLASRERETQYF. In DNA form, the CDR3 reads TGTGCCATCAGTAAACTAGCTTCCCGGGAGCGGGAGACCCAGTACTTC.

The chain recombines TRBV9 with TRBJ2-7, with 7 bases fitting TRBD1. Losses at the gene ends were 4 bases for V and 0 bases for J; bases not matched to a gene: 7. The CDR3 runs 15 residues. Germline V lookup: CDR1 SGDLS, CDR2 YYNGEE. CDR3 sequence (DNA): TGTGCCAGCAGCCCAAGACAGGGTTCCTCCTACGAGCAGTACTTC. This encodes CASSPRQGSSYEQYF.

The J gene is TRBJ2-3, the V gene TRBV5-1, with 7 nucleotides matching TRBD1. J was trimmed by 2 bases and V by 4 bases; bases with no gene match: 4. In germline, CDR1 is SGHRS, CDR2 YFSETQ. This CDR3 is built from 14 residues. The CDR3 loop is CASSIDRVTDTQYF. The CDR3 region has the DNA TGCGCCAGCAGCATAGACAGGGTCACAGATACGCAGTATTTT. The complete variable domain, with remaining parts taken from reference TRBV5-1 and TRBJ2-3, reads KAGVTQTPRYLIKTRGQQVTLSCSPISGHRSVSWYQQTPGQGLQFLFEYFSETQRNKGNFPGRFSGRQFSNSRSEMNVSTLELGDSALYLCASSIDRVTDTQYFGPGTRLTVL.

The CDR3 spells CASSQSRGFNEQFF. In DNA, the CDR3 is TGCGCCAGCAGTCAATCAAGAGGGTTCAATGAGCAGTTCTTC. The rearrangement links TRBV23-1 to TRBJ2-1; D perhaps matches TRBD2 (5 bases). TRBV23-1 is marked as an open reading frame, function uncertain. Trimming removed 0 bases from V and 6 bases from J, with 9 bases in between. The CDR3 covers 14 residues.

The chain recombines TRBV10-2 with TRBJ1-4; D is perhaps TRBD1 (5 bases). This CDR3 contains 14 residues. Germline CDR1 WSHSY, CDR2 SAAADI. Deletions cut 7 bases from V and 4 bases from J, with 13 bases between. The CDR3 reads CASNAGALNEKLFF. For the CDR3, the DNA is TGCGCCAGCAATGCCGGGGCTCTTAATGAAAAACTGTTTTTT.

The gene calls are TRBV7-2 and TRBJ2-7, with 10 bases aligning to TRBD1. The CDR3 runs 16 residues. V was clipped by 4 bases and J by 3 bases; unmatched bases: 9. Germline lookup yields CDR1 SGHTA and CDR2 FQGNSA. CDR3 protein: CASSSWTGGYIYEQYF. The CDR3 DNA reads as TGTGCCAGCAGCTCGTGGACAGGGGGTTACATCTACGAGCAGTACTTC.

As concerns this clone: Because the CDR3's place on the DNA is in doubt, the DNA is left out and the CDR3 is given as listed by TCRdb. CDR3 loop: CASSLVARGTEYF. The V gene is TRBV7-9, the J gene TRBJ2-7; the table's D call, TRBD2, was not checked against the DNA. CDR1 is SEHNR and CDR2 is FQNEAQ in the germline V gene (reference sequence). The CDR3 has 13 residues if both end residues are counted.

This chain uses TRBV10-3 with TRBJ2-2; 9 bases line up with TRBD2. Per the germline V gene, CDR1 is ENHRY and CDR2 is SYGVKD. This CDR3 is 16 amino acids long. Unmatched junction bases numbered 9, after V lost 9 bases and J lost 1 base. The CDR3 DNA reads as TGTGCCATGTCCTACGCGGGGGGGATGAACACCGGGGAGCTGTTTTTT. As protein: CAMSYAGGMNTGELFF.

V is TRBV30 and J is TRBJ1-1, with D maybe TRBD1 (5 bases). This CDR3 has 13 residues. Germline loops: CDR1 GTSNPN, CDR2 SVGIG (reference sequence). The V and J ends lost 6 bases and 0 bases respectively, with 11 bases between them. The CDR3 sequence: CACRQLMNTEAFF. The CDR3 bases are TGTGCCTGCCGACAGCTCATGAACACTGAAGCTTTCTTT.

CDR3 DNA: TGTGCCAGCAGTCGGGGGGCAGATGAGCAGTTCTTC. This translates into CASSRGADEQFF. The J gene is TRBJ2-1, the V gene TRBV12-3 or TRBV12-4; TRBD2 might be the D (7 bases). The CDR3 contains 12 residues. Trimming removed 5 bases at V and 8 bases at J, with 10 bases between.

V gene TRBV7-9 combines with J gene TRBJ1-1; possible D gene TRBD1, 6 bases. Germline CDR1 is SEHNR and CDR2 is FQNEAQ (reference sequence). This CDR3 is 16 amino acids long. Trimming cost V 3 bases and J 1 base, with 15 bases left between them. The CDR3 DNA follows: TGTGCCAGCAGCTTCAACAGGGTGTCCGGGAACACTGAAGCTTTCTTT. It is translated as CASSFNRVSGNTEAFF.

V usage is TRBV7-2 and J usage is TRBJ1-2; D gene unclear. V dropped 3 bases and J dropped 5 bases, with 10 bases sitting between them. This CDR3 spans 13 amino acids. CDR1 is SGHTA and CDR2 is FQGNSA in the germline V gene. CDR3 nucleotides: TGTGCCAGCAGCTTCGACGCTTATTATGGCTACACCTTC. This sequence encodes CASSFDAYYGYTF.

The CDR3 DNA is TGTGCCAGCAGCTTGGTTGATAAGGGTAACACTGAAGCTTTCTTT. Its protein is CASSLVDKGNTEAFF. V is TRBV5-5 and J is TRBJ1-1, with D uncertain. Germline V gives CDR1 SGHKS, CDR2 YYEKEE (reference sequence). The CDR3 covers 15 residues. Between the trimmed V and J ends, which lost 0 bases and 2 bases, there was a span of 11 bases.

The chain employs TRBV10-3 and TRBJ2-1; possibly TRBD2 for D (5 bases). The CDR3 consists of 14 residues. CDR1 and CDR2 (germline): ENHRY, SYGVKD. V was pared by 5 bases and J by 6 bases, with 14 bases between. In DNA, the CDR3 is TGTGCCATCAGTACCCGGGAAACTGGCAATGAGCAGTTCTTC. Its translation is CAISTRETGNEQFF.

A note on this clone: Other DNA sequences in this specimen translate into the identical CDR3. The chain combines TRBV5-1 with TRBJ2-2, with 7 positions matching TRBD1. This CDR3 is 15 amino acids long. Looked up from germline, CDR1 is SGHRS and CDR2 is YFSETQ. Trimming at V came to 0 bases and at J to 2 bases, leaving 1 base not matched to a gene. The CDR3 nucleotides are TGCGCCAGCAGCTTGGGACAGGGAAACACCGGGGAGCTGTTTTTT. This sequence encodes CASSLGQGNTGELFF.

This chain joins TRBV19 and TRBJ1-2; no reliable D call. V shed 7 bases and J shed 3 bases, with 12 bases lying between them. The CDR3 length is 13 residues. Germline V gives CDR1 LNHDA, CDR2 SQIVND (reference sequence). Here the CDR3 DNA reads TGTGCCAGTACAATTCACGTAGACTATGGCTACACCTTC. It codes for CASTIHVDYGYTF.

This sequence joins TRBV5-6 and TRBJ2-3, with 9 bases lining up with TRBD1. This CDR3 is built from 14 residues. Germline CDR1 SGHDT, CDR2 YYEEEE. The V segment lost 4 bases and the J segment 11 bases; nucleotides outside the gene matches: 11. In nucleotides, the CDR3 is TGTGCCAGCAGCGGCGGGGACAGGGTATATGGGCAGTATTTT. This translates into CASSGGDRVYGQYF.

V is TRBV11-3 and J is TRBJ2-7; 9 bases are a match to TRBD2. The CDR3 has 11 amino acids. Germline V CDR1 and CDR2: SGHNT, YENEEA. With 8 bases clipped from V and 9 bases from J, the junction kept 5 bases outside the gene matches. CDR3 in amino acids: CASGGTSRQYF. The CDR3 nucleotides read TGTGCCAGCGGAGGGACTAGCAGGCAGTACTTC.

A word on this clone: This sample includes further DNA sequences coding for the same CDR3. The chain employs TRBV7-9 and TRBJ2-3; perhaps TRBD2 as D (6 bases). Between the trimmed V and J ends, which lost 5 bases and 0 bases, there was a span of 12 bases. Germline CDR1 and CDR2: SEHNR and FQNEAQ (reference sequence). The CDR3 has 15 residues. The CDR3: CASSPPGVSTDTQYF. The DNA of the CDR3 is TGTGCCAGCAGCCCACCGGGGGTTAGCACAGATACGCAGTATTTT.

A few counts support this clone. The chain links TRBV30 to TRBJ1-5; D gene unclear. Germline V gene sequence: CDR1 GTSNPN, CDR2 SVGIG (reference sequence). The CDR3 contains 14 residues. Trimming stripped 0 bases from V and 0 bases from J, with 6 bases between. The CDR3 region is CAWSVTSSNQPQHF. As DNA, the CDR3 is TGTGCCTGGAGTGTGACAAGTAGCAATCAGCCCCAGCATTTT.

This rearrangement joins TRBV24-1 to TRBJ2-2, with 7 bases aligning to TRBD1. The CDR3 sequence is 15 residues long. Germline values: CDR1 KGHDR, CDR2 SFDVKD. With V trimmed by 5 bases and J by 3 bases, 5 bases remained unmatched. The CDR3 protein is CATSAGQTDTGELFF. CDR3 nucleotide sequence: TGTGCCACCAGTGCGGGACAGACAGACACCGGGGAGCTGTTTTTT.

The chain is built from TRBV11-3 and TRBJ2-3; the match to TRBD2 covers 10 bases. CDR3 length: 15 amino acids. Germline loops: CDR1 SGHNT, CDR2 YENEEA. V lost 4 bases and J lost 4; bases outside the gene matches: 5. The CDR3 DNA reads TGTGCCAGCAGCTCCCTAGCGGGAGCGGCAGATACGCAGTATTTT. This translates into CASSSLAGAADTQYF.

J is TRBJ2-7 and V is TRBV11-3, with TRBD1 identical over 7 bases. The CDR3 extends over 13 amino acids. V shed 5 bases and J 2 bases; nucleotides not matched to a gene: 3. Germline CDR1 is SGHNT and CDR2 is YENEEA. The CDR3 sequence is CASSPGTAYEQYF. In DNA, the CDR3 is TGTGCCAGCAGCCCCGGGACAGCCTACGAGCAGTACTTC.